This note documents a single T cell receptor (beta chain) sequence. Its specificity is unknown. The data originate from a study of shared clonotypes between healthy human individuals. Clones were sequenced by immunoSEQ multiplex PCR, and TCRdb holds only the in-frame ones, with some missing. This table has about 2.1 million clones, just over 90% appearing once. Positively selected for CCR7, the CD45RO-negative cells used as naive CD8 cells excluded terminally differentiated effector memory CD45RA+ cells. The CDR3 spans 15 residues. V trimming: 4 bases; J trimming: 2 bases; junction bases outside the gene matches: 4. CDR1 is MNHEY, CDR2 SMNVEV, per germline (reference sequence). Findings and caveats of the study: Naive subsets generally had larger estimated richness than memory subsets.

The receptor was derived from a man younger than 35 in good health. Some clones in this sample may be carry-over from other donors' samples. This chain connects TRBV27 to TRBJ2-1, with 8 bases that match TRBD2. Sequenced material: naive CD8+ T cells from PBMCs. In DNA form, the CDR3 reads TGTGCCAGCAGTTCACTAGCGGTTCCCTACAATGAGCAGTTCTTC. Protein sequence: CASSSLAVPYNEQFF.